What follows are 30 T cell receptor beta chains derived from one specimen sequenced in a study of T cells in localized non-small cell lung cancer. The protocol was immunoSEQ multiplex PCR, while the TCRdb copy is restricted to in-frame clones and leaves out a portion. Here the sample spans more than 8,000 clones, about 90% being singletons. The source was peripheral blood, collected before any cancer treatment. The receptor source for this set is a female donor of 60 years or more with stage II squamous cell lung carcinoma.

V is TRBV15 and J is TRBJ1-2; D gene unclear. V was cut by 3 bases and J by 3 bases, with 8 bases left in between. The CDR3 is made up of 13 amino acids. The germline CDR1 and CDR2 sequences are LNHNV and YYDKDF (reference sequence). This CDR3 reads CATSRARDYGYTF. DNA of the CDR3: TGTGCCACCAGCAGGGCGAGGGACTATGGCTACACCTTC.

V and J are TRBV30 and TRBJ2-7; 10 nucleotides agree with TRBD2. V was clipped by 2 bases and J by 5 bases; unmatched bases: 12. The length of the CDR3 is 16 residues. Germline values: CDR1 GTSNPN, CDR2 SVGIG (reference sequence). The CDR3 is CAWSRRASGRRNEQYF. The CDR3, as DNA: TGTGCCTGGAGTAGGAGAGCTAGCGGGAGAAGGAACGAGCAGTACTTC.

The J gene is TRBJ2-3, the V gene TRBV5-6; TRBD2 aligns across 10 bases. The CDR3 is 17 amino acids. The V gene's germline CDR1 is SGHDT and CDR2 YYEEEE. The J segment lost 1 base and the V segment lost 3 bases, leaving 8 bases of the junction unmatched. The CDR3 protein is CASSSERGGFGTDTQYF. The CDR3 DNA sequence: TGTGCCAGCAGCTCGGAGCGGGGGGGCTTTGGCACAGATACGCAGTATTTT.

For the CDR3, the DNA is TGTGCCAGCACCCGATCCGGGACGGGAGGATTGGGGGCCAACGTCCTGACTTTC. This gives the protein CASTRSGTGGLGANVLTF. The V and J genes are TRBV9 and TRBJ2-6; TRBD2 aligns across 7 bases. V lost 6 bases to trimming and J lost 4 bases; unmatched junction nucleotides: 16. In germline, CDR1 is SGDLS, CDR2 YYNGEE. This CDR3 comprises 18 residues. Complete variable domain (other parts from reference TRBV9 and TRBJ2-6): DSGVTQTPKHLITATGQRVTLRCSPRSGDLSVYWYQQSLDQGLQFLIQYYNGEERAKGNILERFSAQQFPDLHSELNLSSLELGDSALYFCASTRSGTGGLGANVLTFGAGSRLTVL.

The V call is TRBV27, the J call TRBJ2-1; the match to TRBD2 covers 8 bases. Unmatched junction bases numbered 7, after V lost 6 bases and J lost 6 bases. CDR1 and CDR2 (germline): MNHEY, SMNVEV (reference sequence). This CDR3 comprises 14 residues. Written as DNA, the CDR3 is TGTGCCAGCAGACCGGGACTAGGGATCAATGAGCAGTTCTTC. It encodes CASRPGLGINEQFF.

CDR3 protein: CASSLALGLAGGGEQFF. The CDR3 DNA reads TGCGCCAGCAGCTTGGCTCTGGGACTAGCGGGGGGCGGGGAGCAGTTCTTC. The rearrangement links TRBV5-1 to TRBJ2-1; the match to TRBD2 covers 15 bases. V trimming: 0 bases; J trimming: 10 bases; junction bases outside the gene matches: 8. The CDR3 sequence is 17 residues long. Germline V lookup: CDR1 SGHRS, CDR2 YFSETQ.

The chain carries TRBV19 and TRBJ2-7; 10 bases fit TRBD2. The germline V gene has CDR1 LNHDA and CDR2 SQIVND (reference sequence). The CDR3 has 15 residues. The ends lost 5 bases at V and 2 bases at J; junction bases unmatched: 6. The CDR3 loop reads CASSRLAGATYEQYF. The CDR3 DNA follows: TGTGCCAGTAGTCGTCTAGCGGGAGCCACCTACGAGCAGTACTTC.

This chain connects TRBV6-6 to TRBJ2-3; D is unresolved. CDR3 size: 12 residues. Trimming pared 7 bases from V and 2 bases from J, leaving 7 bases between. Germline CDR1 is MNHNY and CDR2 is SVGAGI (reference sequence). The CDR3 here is CASISSTDTQYF. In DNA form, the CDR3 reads TGTGCCAGCATTAGCTCCACAGATACGCAGTATTTT.

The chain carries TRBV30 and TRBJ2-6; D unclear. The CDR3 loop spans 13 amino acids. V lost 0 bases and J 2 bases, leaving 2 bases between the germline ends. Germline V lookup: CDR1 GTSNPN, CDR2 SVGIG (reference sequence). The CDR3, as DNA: TGTGCCTGGAGTGTAACTGGGGCCAACGTCCTGACTTTC. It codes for CAWSVTGANVLTF.

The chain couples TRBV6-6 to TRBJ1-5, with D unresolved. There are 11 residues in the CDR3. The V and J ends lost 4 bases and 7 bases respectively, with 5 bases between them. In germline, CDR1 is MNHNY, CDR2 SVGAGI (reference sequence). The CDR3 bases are TGTGCCAGCAGTTCCGGACAGCCCCAGCATTTT. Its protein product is CASSSGQPQHF.

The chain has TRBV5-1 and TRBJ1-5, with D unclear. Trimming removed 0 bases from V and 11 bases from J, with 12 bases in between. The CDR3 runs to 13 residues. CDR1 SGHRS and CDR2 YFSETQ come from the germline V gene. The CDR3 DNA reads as TGCGCCAGCAGCTTGGTGTCCGGCTTGGCCCAGCATTTT. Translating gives CASSLVSGLAQHF.

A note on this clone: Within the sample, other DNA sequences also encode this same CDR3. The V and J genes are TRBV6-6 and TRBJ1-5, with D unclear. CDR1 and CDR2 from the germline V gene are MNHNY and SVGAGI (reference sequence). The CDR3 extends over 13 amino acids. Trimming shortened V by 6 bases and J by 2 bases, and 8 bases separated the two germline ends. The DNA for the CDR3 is TGTGCCAGCAGATACGAGGGCAATCAGCCCCAGCATTTT. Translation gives CASRYEGNQPQHF.

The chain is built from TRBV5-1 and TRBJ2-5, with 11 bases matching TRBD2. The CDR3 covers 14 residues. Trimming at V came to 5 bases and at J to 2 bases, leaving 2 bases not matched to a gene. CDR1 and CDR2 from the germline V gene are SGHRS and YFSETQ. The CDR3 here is CASRTSGAQETQYF. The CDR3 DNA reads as TGCGCCAGCAGGACTAGCGGGGCGCAAGAGACCCAGTACTTC.

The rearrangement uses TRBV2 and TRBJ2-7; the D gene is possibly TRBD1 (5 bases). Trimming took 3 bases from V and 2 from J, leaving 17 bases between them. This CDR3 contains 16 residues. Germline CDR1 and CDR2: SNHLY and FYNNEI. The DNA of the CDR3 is TGTGCCAGCAGTGATGGTATGGGGCGAAGGGCCTACGAGCAGTACTTC. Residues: CASSDGMGRRAYEQYF.

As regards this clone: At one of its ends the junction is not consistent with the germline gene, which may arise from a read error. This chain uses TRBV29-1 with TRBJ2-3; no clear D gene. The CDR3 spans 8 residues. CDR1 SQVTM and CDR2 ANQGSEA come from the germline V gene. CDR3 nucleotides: TGCAGCGTCGCCGACTTGGATTTT. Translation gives CSVADLDF.

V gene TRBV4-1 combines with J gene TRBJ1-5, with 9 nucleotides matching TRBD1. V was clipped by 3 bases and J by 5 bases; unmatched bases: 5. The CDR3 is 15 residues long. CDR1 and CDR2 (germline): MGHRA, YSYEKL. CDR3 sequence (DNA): TGCGCCAGCAGCCACCTCAGACAGGGGGATCAGCCCCAGCATTTT. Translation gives CASSHLRQGDQPQHF.

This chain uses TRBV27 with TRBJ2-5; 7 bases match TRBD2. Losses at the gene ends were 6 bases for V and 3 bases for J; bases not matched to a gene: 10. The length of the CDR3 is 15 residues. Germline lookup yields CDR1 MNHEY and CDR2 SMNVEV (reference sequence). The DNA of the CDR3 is TGTGCCAGCAGCTCCAACGGGGCGGGGGAAGAGACCCAGTACTTC. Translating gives CASSSNGAGEETQYF.

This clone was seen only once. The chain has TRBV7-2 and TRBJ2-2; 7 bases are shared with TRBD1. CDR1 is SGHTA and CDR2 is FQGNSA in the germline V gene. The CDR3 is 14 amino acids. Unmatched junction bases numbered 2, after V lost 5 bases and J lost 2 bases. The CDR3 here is CASSRQGNTGELFF. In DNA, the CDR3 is TGTGCCAGCAGCCGACAGGGAAACACCGGGGAGCTGTTTTTT.

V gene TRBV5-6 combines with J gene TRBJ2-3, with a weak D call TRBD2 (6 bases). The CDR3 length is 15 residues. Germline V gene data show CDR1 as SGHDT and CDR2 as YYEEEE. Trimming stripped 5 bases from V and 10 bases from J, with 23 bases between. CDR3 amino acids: CASSYRTGPGDPQYF. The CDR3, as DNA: TGTGCCAGCAGTTATCGGACGGGGCCGGGGGATCCGCAGTATTTT.

This chain's CDR3 is CASSQPPLQGALGVNRDTQYF. The CDR3 region has the DNA TGCGCCAGCAGCCAGCCCCCTTTACAGGGGGCGCTAGGGGTGAATAGAGATACGCAGTATTTT. The rearrangement uses TRBV4-1 and TRBJ2-3; TRBD1 matches at 9 bases. Per the germline V gene, CDR1 is MGHRA and CDR2 is YSYEKL. V dropped 3 bases and J dropped 5; count of bases not matched to a gene: 24. This CDR3 has 21 amino acids.

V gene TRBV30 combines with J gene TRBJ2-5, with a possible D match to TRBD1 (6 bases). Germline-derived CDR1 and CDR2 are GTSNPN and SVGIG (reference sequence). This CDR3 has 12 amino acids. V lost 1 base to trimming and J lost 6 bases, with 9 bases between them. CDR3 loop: CAWSEGVQTQYF. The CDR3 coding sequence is TGTGCCTGGAGTGAGGGGGTCCAGACCCAGTACTTC.

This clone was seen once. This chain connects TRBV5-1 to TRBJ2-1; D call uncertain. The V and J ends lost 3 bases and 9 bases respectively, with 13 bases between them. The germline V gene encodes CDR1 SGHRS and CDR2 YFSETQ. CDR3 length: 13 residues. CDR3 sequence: CASSSLAGAEQFF. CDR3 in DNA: TGCGCCAGCAGCTCGCTCGCTGGAGCTGAGCAGTTCTTC.

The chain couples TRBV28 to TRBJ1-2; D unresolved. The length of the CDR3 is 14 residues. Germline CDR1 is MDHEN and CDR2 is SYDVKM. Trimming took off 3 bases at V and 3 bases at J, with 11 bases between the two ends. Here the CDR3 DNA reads TGTGCCAGCAGTTTGGCCTTGGGGTACTATGGCTACACCTTC. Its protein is CASSLALGYYGYTF.

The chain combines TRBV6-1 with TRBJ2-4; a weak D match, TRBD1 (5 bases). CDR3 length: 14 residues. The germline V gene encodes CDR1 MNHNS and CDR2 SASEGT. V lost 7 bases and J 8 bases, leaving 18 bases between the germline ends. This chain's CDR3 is CASNGAVVGDIQYF. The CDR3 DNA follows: TGTGCCAGCAATGGGGCTGTCGTCGGAGACATTCAGTACTTC.

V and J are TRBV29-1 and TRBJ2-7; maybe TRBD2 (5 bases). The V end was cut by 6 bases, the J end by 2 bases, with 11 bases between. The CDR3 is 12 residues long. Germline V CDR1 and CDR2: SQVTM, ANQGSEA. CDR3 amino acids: CSVKEEPYEQYF. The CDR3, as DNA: TGCAGCGTCAAGGAGGAACCCTACGAGCAGTACTTC.

This CDR3 reads CASSWTGSQIDNEKLFF. CDR3 DNA: TGTGCCAGCAGCTGGACAGGCTCCCAAATAGATAATGAAAAACTGTTTTTT. This chain uses TRBV2 with TRBJ1-4; TRBD1 agrees at 7 bases. V shed 6 bases and J 4 bases; nucleotides not matched to a gene: 14. This CDR3 has 17 residues. The V gene's germline CDR1 is SNHLY and CDR2 FYNNEI. Full variable domain (missing parts from reference TRBV2 and TRBJ1-4): EPEVTQTPSHQVTQMGQEVILRCVPISNHLYFYWYRQILGQKVEFLVSFYNNEISEKSEIFDDQFSVERPDGSNFTLKIRSTKLEDSAMYFCASSWTGSQIDNEKLFFGSGTQLSVL.

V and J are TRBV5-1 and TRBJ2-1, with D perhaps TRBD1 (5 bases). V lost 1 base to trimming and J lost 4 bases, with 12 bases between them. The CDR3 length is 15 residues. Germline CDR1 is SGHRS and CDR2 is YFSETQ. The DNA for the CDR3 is TGCGCCAGCAGCTTGACAGGTCCCGGGTACAATGAGCAGTTCTTC. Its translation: CASSLTGPGYNEQFF.

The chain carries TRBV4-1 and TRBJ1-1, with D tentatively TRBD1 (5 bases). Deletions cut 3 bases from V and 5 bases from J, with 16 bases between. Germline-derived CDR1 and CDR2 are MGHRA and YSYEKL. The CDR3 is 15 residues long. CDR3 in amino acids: CASSQSDTRRTEAFF. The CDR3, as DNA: TGCGCCAGCAGCCAGTCGGACACCCGGAGGACTGAAGCTTTCTTT.

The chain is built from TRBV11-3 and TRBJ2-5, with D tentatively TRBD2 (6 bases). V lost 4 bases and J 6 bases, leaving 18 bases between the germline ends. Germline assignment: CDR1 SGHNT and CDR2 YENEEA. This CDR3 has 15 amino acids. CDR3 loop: CASSSESSAGQTQYF. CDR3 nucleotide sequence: TGTGCCAGCAGCTCAGAATCTAGCGCGGGCCAGACCCAGTACTTC.

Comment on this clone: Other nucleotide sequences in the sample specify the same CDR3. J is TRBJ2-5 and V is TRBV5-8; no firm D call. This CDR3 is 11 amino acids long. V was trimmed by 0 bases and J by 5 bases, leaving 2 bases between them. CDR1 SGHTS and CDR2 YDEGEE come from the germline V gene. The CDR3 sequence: CASSLVETQYF. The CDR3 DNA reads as TGTGCCAGCAGCTTGGTCGAGACCCAGTACTTC. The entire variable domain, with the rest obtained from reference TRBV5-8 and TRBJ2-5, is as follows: EAGVTQSPTHLIKTRGQQATLRCSPISGHTSVYWYQQALGLGLQFLLWYDEGEERNRGNFPPRFSGRQFPNYSSELNVNALELEDSALYLCASSLVETQYFGPGTRLLVL.